The rows below give T cell receptor beta chains drawn from one sample of a study of blood T cell repertoires in COVID-19. Libraries were prepared by immunoSEQ multiplex PCR; TCRdb keeps only in-frame clonotypes and omits some of them. This sample yields nearly 250,000 clones, of which almost 85% are seen a single time; around 2% belongs to the top ten. The sequenced material came from peripheral blood. These receptors were collected from a woman at least 80 years old with acute or convalescent COVID-19. Each CDR3 is given with its conserved first and last residue. Fields, in order: J gene, D gene, V gene, clone size, CDR3 DNA, CDR3 protein. A D gene is named only where the DNA matches it firmly. A row's size may be missing; if present it is once, few, many or a size class.

>TRBJ1-6|-|TRBV3-1/TRBV3-2|-
TGTGCCAGCAGCCAAGATTTGGGGGGAACCCTACAAGATTCACCCCTCCACTTT
CASSQDLGGTLQDSPLHF
>TRBJ1-5|TRBD1|TRBV4-1|-
TGCGCCAGCAGCCACGCCGGGACAGACAATCAGCCCCAGCATTTT
CASSHAGTDNQPQHF
>TRBJ2-5|TRBD1|TRBV7-2|-
TGTGCCAGCATTCGGGACAGGGTGGGTGAGACCCAGTACTTC
CASIRDRVGETQYF
>TRBJ1-6|TRBD1|TRBV6-5|-
TGTGCCAGCAGGCTACCCGGGACAGGAAATTCACCCCTCCACTTT
CASRLPGTGNSPLHF
>TRBJ1-5|TRBD1|TRBV15|-
TGTGCCACCGATAAACAGGGGGCTAATCAGCCCCAGCATTTT
CATDKQGANQPQHF
>TRBJ2-1|TRBD2|TRBV7-2|once
TGTGCCAGCGCCCCACAGACCGGGACTAGCGGGAAAAATGAGCAGTTCTTC
CASAPQTGTSGKNEQFF
>TRBJ2-1|TRBD2|TRBV9|-
TGTGCCAGCAGCGCAGACCTAGCGGCCTACAATGAGCAGTTCTTC
CASSADLAAYNEQFF
>TRBJ1-2|-|TRBV9|-
TGTGCCAGCAGCGTTGACGGGTTAGGCGGCTACACCTTC
CASSVDGLGGYTF
>TRBJ2-1|TRBD2|TRBV28|-
TGTGCCAGCAGGCCGGGGGGAGGTAGGAATGAGCAGTTCTTC
CASRPGGGRNEQFF
>TRBJ1-3|TRBD1|TRBV5-1|-
TGCGCCAGCAGCGGGACAGGCTGGGGGAACACCATATATTTT
CASSGTGWGNTIYF
>TRBJ2-3|TRBD2|TRBV7-9|few
TGTGCCAGCAGCTTCCGGGACGGGAGGGCCACAGATACGCAGTATTTT
CASSFRDGRATDTQYF
>TRBJ2-1|TRBD2|TRBV29-1|-
TGCAGCGTTGAAGACCCGACTAGCGGGGGAACTGGGGATGAGCAGTTCTTC
CSVEDPTSGGTGDEQFF
>TRBJ2-2|TRBD2|TRBV28|-
TGTGCCAGCAACAGCGGGGGGACCGGGGAGCTGTTTTTT
CASNSGGTGELFF
>TRBJ1-2|-|TRBV9|-
TGTGCCAGCTCTAGCGGCACCCGCTATGGCTACACCTTC
CASSSGTRYGYTF
>TRBJ1-1|TRBD1|TRBV5-5|-
TGTGCCAGCACCACGGGAATCGGGACAGGGGCCCCCACTGAAGCTTTCTTT
CASTTGIGTGAPTEAFF
>TRBJ2-5|-|TRBV7-2|-
TGTGCCAGCAGCTTAACACAGGGACGAGAGACCCAGTACTTC
CASSLTQGRETQYF
>TRBJ2-7|-|TRBV12-3/TRBV12-4|-
TGTGCCAGCAGCCCCGGGAGAAGATACGAGCAGTACTTC
CASSPGRRYEQYF
>TRBJ1-1|-|TRBV6-1|-
TGTGCCAGCAGTGAAGCGAGCTACACTGAAGCTTTCTTT
CASSEASYTEAFF
>TRBJ2-5|-|TRBV28|-
TGTGCCAGCAGACTAGGCTTGGAGACCCAGTACTTC
CASRLGLETQYF
>TRBJ2-7|-|TRBV28|-
TGTGCCAGCAGTTTGCCGGTGGCTAGCAATTCCTACGAGCAGTACTTC
CASSLPVASNSYEQYF
>TRBJ2-2|TRBD1|TRBV5-1|-
TGCGCCAGCGAGGGGGCCACCGGGGAGCTGTTTTTT
CASEGATGELFF
>TRBJ1-2|TRBD1|TRBV2|-
TGTGCCAGCAGTTCAGCCCCCAGGGGGCTGGCCTATGGCTACACCTTC
CASSSAPRGLAYGYTF
>TRBJ1-5|TRBD1|TRBV19|-
TGTGCCAGTACCCCAGTGACAGGGCTAAATCAGCCCCAGCATTTT
CASTPVTGLNQPQHF
>TRBJ2-3|TRBD2|TRBV6-5|-
TGTGCCAGCAGAGTACTAGCGGGAGCTGGAGATACGCAGTATTTT
CASRVLAGAGDTQYF
>TRBJ1-1|-|TRBV19|few
TGTGCCACTCGGTGGGGACAAATGAACACTGAAGCTTTCTTT
CATRWGQMNTEAFF
>TRBJ2-7|TRBD1|TRBV6-6|-
TGTGCCAGCAGTTTCTTGGGACAGGGCTACGAGCAGTACTTC
CASSFLGQGYEQYF
>TRBJ1-5|-|TRBV28|-
TGTGCCAGCAGTTTATCCGGGGAGGGCCAGCCCCAGCATTTT
CASSLSGEGQPQHF
>TRBJ1-1|-|TRBV6-6|-
TGTGCCAGCAGAGCCGGGACTCAGAACACTGAAGCTTTCTTT
CASRAGTQNTEAFF
>TRBJ1-5|-|TRBV20-1|once
TGCAGTGCTAGTTCTCGCGTCAATCAGCCCCAGCATTTT
CSASSRVNQPQHF
>TRBJ2-5|TRBD1|TRBV5-1|-
TGCGCCAGCAGCTTGGGGACAGGCCAAGAGACCCAGTACTTC
CASSLGTGQETQYF